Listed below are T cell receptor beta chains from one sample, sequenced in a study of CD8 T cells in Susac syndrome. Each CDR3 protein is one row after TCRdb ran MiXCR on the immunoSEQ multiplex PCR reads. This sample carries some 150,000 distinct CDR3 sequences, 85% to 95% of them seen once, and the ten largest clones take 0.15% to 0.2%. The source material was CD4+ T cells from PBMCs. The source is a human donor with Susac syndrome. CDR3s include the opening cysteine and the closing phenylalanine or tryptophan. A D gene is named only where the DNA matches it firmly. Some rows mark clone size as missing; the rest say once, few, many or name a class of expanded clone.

CSARGETQYF | TGCAGCGCAAGGGGGGAGACCCAGTACTTC | TRBJ2-5 | TRBV29-1 | NA | NA
CASSPGDRSNTGELFF | TGTGCCAGCTCACCGGGGGACAGATCAAACACCGGGGAGCTGTTTTTT | TRBJ2-2 | TRBV18 | NA | TRBD1
CASSNPGTANSGNTIYF | TGTGCCAGCAGCAACCCTGGGACAGCCAACTCTGGAAACACCATATATTTT | TRBJ1-3 | TRBV12-3/TRBV12-4 | NA | TRBD1
CSVEGYRRETQYF | TGCAGCGTTGAAGGGTACCGCAGGGAGACCCAGTACTTC | TRBJ2-5 | TRBV29-1 | NA | NA
CASSLGAGGGPQYF | TGTGCCAGCAGCTTAGGAGCGGGTGGCGGTCCGCAGTATTTT | TRBJ2-3 | TRBV7-6 | NA | NA
CASSLASGQEAFF | TGTGCCAGCAGCTTAGCATCGGGGCAGGAAGCTTTCTTT | TRBJ1-1 | TRBV11-3 | once | NA
CASSLSGLAETQYF | TGTGCCAGCAGCCTTTCGGGACTGGCAGAGACCCAGTACTTC | TRBJ2-5 | TRBV4-2 | NA | NA
CATSDGPTTQYF | TGTGCCACCAGTGATGGGCCCACTACGCAGTATTTT | TRBJ2-3 | TRBV24-1 | NA | NA
CASSLVADSYNEQFF | TGCGCCAGCAGCTTGGTCGCAGACTCCTACAATGAGCAGTTCTTC | TRBJ2-1 | TRBV5-1 | once | NA
CASSPGGAEAKNIQYF | TGTGCCAGCAGCCCCGGGGGGGCTGAAGCCAAAAACATTCAGTACTTC | TRBJ2-4 | TRBV7-3 | NA | TRBD2
CASSPSPVPEETQYF | TGTGCCAGCAGCCCCTCACCGGTTCCCGAAGAGACCCAGTACTTC | TRBJ2-5 | TRBV5-6 | NA | NA
CSVRQGSREQYF | TGCAGCGTCAGACAGGGGTCTCGCGAGCAGTACTTC | TRBJ2-7 | TRBV29-1 | NA | TRBD1
CASSYSRDQPQHF | TGTGCCAGCAGTTACTCTCGCGATCAGCCCCAGCATTTT | TRBJ1-5 | TRBV6-5 | NA | NA
CSVERQPPLYGYTF | TGCAGCGTTGAAAGGCAGCCTCCCCTCTATGGCTACACCTTC | TRBJ1-2 | TRBV29-1 | NA | NA
CSAGGVKTEAFF | TGCAGTGCAGGGGGGGTAAAAACTGAAGCTTTCTTT | TRBJ1-1 | TRBV20-1 | NA | NA
CASRRESRTGANVLTF | TGTGCCAGCAGGCGCGAGTCTCGGACTGGGGCCAACGTCCTGACTTTC | TRBJ2-6 | TRBV2 | NA | NA
CSVARDDYGYTF | TGCAGCGTTGCCAGGGACGACTATGGCTACACCTTC | TRBJ1-2 | TRBV29-1 | NA | NA
CAISGAQGQNTGELFF | TGTGCCATCAGTGGAGCGCAGGGGCAGAACACCGGGGAGCTGTTTTTT | TRBJ2-2 | TRBV10-3 | NA | NA
CSASRQGGSPLHF | TGCAGTGCGTCCCGACAGGGGGGGTCACCCCTCCACTTT | TRBJ1-6 | TRBV20-1 | NA | TRBD1
CASSSGLAGPNEQFF | TGTGCCAGCAGCTCAGGACTAGCGGGCCCCAATGAGCAGTTCTTC | TRBJ2-1 | TRBV7-9 | NA | TRBD2
CASSVTGLGEKLFF | TGTGCCAGCAGCGTGACAGGGTTGGGTGAAAAACTGTTTTTT | TRBJ1-4 | TRBV9 | NA | TRBD1
CASSLGQRSPLHF | TGTGCCAGCAGTCTCGGACAACGATCACCCCTCCACTTT | TRBJ1-6 | TRBV6-2/TRBV6-3 | NA | NA
CASSIAGTGDTQYF | TGTGCCAGCAGTATAGCGGGGACCGGAGATACGCAGTATTTT | TRBJ2-3 | TRBV9 | NA | TRBD2
CSALDRPEQFF | TGCAGCGCTCTGGACAGGCCTGAGCAGTTCTTC | TRBJ2-1 | TRBV29-1 | NA | TRBD1
CASSQDGLAGGGYTF | TGCGCCAGCAGCCAAGATGGGCTGGCGGGGGGAGGCTACACCTTC | TRBJ1-2 | TRBV4-1 | once | NA